The clone carrying this T cell receptor beta chain was counted once. Germline CDR1 MGHRA, CDR2 YSYEKL. V was trimmed by 0 bases and J by 8 bases, leaving 16 bases between them. The CDR3 is made up of 16 amino acids. Reverse transcription of about 0.45 to 1 ug RNA was carried out with random hexamers. One entry per CDR3 protein results from TCRdb running MiXCR on the immunoSEQ multiplex PCR reads. Of roughly 100,000 distinct CDR3 sequences listed, approximately 94% are singletons. The data were obtained in a study of CD8 T cells in Susac syndrome. The clonotype originates from a human donor with Susac syndrome. The genes are TRBV4-1 and TRBJ1-4; D possibly corresponds to TRBD1 (6 bases). Sequencing was carried out using CD8+ T cells from PBMCs. The CDR3 is CASSQDMGTLSEKLFF. CDR3 sequence (DNA): TGCGCCAGCAGCCAAGATATGGGGACACTTTCCGAAAAACTGTTTTTT.